The 22 T cell receptor beta chains given below trace back to one sample, sequenced in a study of long-term antiretroviral therapy in people with HIV. At survey level, the immunoSEQ assay was run in its v3.0 version. The protocol was immunoSEQ multiplex PCR, while the TCRdb copy is restricted to in-frame clones and leaves out a portion. The sample includes approximately 27,000 clones, about 87% of them seen just once. The sample consisted of unsorted PBMCs, taken 1.8 years after starting antiretroviral therapy. Receptors originate from a woman between 18 and 29 years old with HIV.

The rearrangement joins TRBV4-1 to TRBJ2-3; no firm D call. The CDR3 is 13 residues long. The V end lost 4 bases, the J end lost 8 bases, and 13 bases lay between the germline ends. Germline values: CDR1 MGHRA, CDR2 YSYEKL. CDR3 residues: CASSLGYGSTQYF. CDR3 bases: TGCGCCAGCAGCCTTGGGTATGGCTCTACGCAGTATTTT.

This clone was seen only once. This sequence joins TRBV7-3 and TRBJ2-2; D possibly corresponds to TRBD2 (6 bases). CDR3 length: 15 residues. In germline, CDR1 is SGHTA, CDR2 FQGTGA. V was cut by 2 bases and J by 5 bases, with 12 bases left in between. The CDR3 DNA reads TGTGCCAGCAGCTTAGACGGGAGACGAACCGGGGAGCTGTTTTTT. It translates to CASSLDGRRTGELFF.

The chain links TRBV19 to TRBJ1-1; perhaps TRBD1 as D (6 bases). V lost 7 bases to trimming and J lost 2 bases, with 14 bases between them. The CDR3 spans 14 residues. The germline CDR1 and CDR2 sequences are LNHDA and SQIVND (reference sequence). As DNA, the CDR3 is TGTGCCAGTACCAGGGGCAGGGGCAACACTGAAGCTTTCTTT. It is translated as CASTRGRGNTEAFF.

The chain uses TRBV28 and TRBJ2-7, with D possibly called TRBD1 or TRBD2 (6 bases each). The CDR3 sequence is 11 residues long. Germline-derived CDR1 and CDR2 are MDHEN and SYDVKM. V was trimmed by 10 bases and J by 7 bases, leaving 14 bases between them. The CDR3, as DNA: TGTGCCACTAGGGGGGCTTGGGAGCAGTACTTC. This gives the protein CATRGAWEQYF.

This chain links TRBV4-1 with TRBJ2-2, with TRBD1 matching over 8 bases. Germline values: CDR1 MGHRA, CDR2 YSYEKL. The V segment lost 6 bases and the J segment 6 bases; nucleotides outside the gene matches: 9. This CDR3 spans 15 amino acids. The chain's CDR3 is CASSYVTGAAGELFF. The CDR3, as DNA: TGCGCCAGCAGTTATGTGACAGGGGCGGCCGGGGAGCTGTTTTTT.

The chain uses TRBV7-3 and TRBJ2-6; TRBD2 matches 8 bases. CDR1 is SGHTA, CDR2 FQGTGA, per germline. CDR3 size: 17 residues. V was clipped by 0 bases and J by 1 base; unmatched bases: 2. CDR3 residues: CASSLTRLASGANVLTF. The CDR3 DNA reads TGTGCCAGCAGCTTAACGCGACTAGCGTCTGGGGCCAACGTCCTGACTTTC.

By share, this clone ranks as medium-sized. The gene calls are TRBV5-5 and TRBJ1-2; D is unclear. This CDR3 is 13 amino acids long. The germline V gene has CDR1 SGHKS and CDR2 YYEKEE (reference sequence). V was pared by 1 base and J by 5 bases, with 9 bases between. The CDR3 is CASSLYKGYGYTF. The CDR3 DNA reads as TGTGCCAGCAGCTTGTACAAAGGGTATGGCTACACCTTC.

The J gene is TRBJ1-2, the V gene TRBV18, with a weak D call TRBD1 (6 bases). The CDR3 totals 12 residues. Germline V lookup: CDR1 KGHSH, CDR2 LQKENI. V dropped 3 bases and J dropped 14 bases, with 16 bases sitting between them. CDR3 amino acids: CASSPTLGTRTF. CDR3 bases: TGTGCCAGCTCACCCACCTTGGGGACAAGGACCTTC.

As regards this clone: The junction departs from germline at one end; a sequencing error may be responsible. At the DNA level, this CDR3 is encoded by other sequences in the same sample as well. The chain employs TRBV7-2 and TRBJ2-7; 8 bases are shared with TRBD1. The CDR3 loop spans 14 amino acids. Germline values: CDR1 SGHTA, CDR2 FQGNSA. The CDR3 is CASSLDRGFYEQYF. In DNA form, the CDR3 reads TGTGCCAGCAGCTTAGACAGGGGGTTCTACGAGCAGTACTTT.

The CDR3 spells CATALTGGLDTQYF. The CDR3, as DNA: TGTGCCACCGCTCTGACAGGGGGCCTGGATACGCAGTATTTT. J is TRBJ2-3 and V is TRBV19; TRBD1 matches 10 bases. The J segment lost 6 bases and the V segment lost 10 bases, leaving 10 bases of the junction unmatched. Looked up from germline, CDR1 is LNHDA and CDR2 is SQIVND (reference sequence). The CDR3 sequence is 14 residues long.

V usage is TRBV5-5 and J usage is TRBJ2-2; D is uncertain. The CDR3 contains 14 residues. The germline V and J ends were trimmed by 0 bases and 4 bases, with 7 bases remaining between them. CDR1 is SGHKS and CDR2 is YYEKEE in the germline V gene (reference sequence). The DNA of the CDR3 is TGTGCCAGCAGCTTGGACACCGTCACCGGGGAGCTGTTTTTT. Its protein is CASSLDTVTGELFF.

CDR3 sequence reads: CASSLGQGTSGANVLTF. CDR3 coding DNA: TGCGCCAGCAGCTTGGGACAGGGAACCTCTGGGGCCAACGTCCTGACTTTC. This chain links TRBV5-1 with TRBJ2-6; 7 bases agree with TRBD1. CDR1 SGHRS and CDR2 YFSETQ come from the germline V gene. The CDR3 contains 17 residues. V lost 0 bases, J lost 0 bases, and 3 bases stayed unmatched.

V and J are TRBV7-3 and TRBJ2-5, with 9 bases lining up with TRBD2. Gene TRBJ2-7 matches the end of the DNA better, so the J call may be wrong. Germline assignment: CDR1 SGHTA and CDR2 FQGTGA. The CDR3 consists of 15 residues. The CDR3 loop is CASSLWASGNYEQYF. CDR3 nucleotides: TGTGCCAGCAGCTTATGGGCTAGCGGGAACTACGAGCAGTACTTC.

This chain connects TRBV15 to TRBJ1-2; 7 bases match TRBD1. This CDR3 spans 16 amino acids. Per the germline V gene, CDR1 is LNHNV and CDR2 is YYDKDF (reference sequence). The junction had 11 bases not matched to a gene; V was cut back by 3 bases and J by 4 bases. CDR3 nucleotide sequence: TGTGCCACCAGCAGTTACACAGGGGAAGTCGTCTATGGCTACACCTTC. This encodes CATSSYTGEVVYGYTF.

This rearrangement joins TRBV4-3 to TRBJ1-2, with 8 bases fitting TRBD1. Germline V gives CDR1 LGHNA, CDR2 YSLEER. This CDR3 region has 15 residues. The ends lost 6 bases at V and 1 base at J; junction bases unmatched: 7. CDR3 in DNA: TGCGCCAGCAGTGAGACAGGGGCGGGTAACTATGGCTACACCTTC. Its protein is CASSETGAGNYGYTF.

The CDR3 DNA is TGTGCCAGCAGCACCGGGACTAGCGGTACCGAGCAGTACTTC. It codes for CASSTGTSGTEQYF. This sequence joins TRBV7-8 and TRBJ2-7, with 11 positions matching TRBD2. The J segment lost 6 bases and the V segment lost 5 bases, leaving 6 bases of the junction unmatched. The germline V gene has CDR1 SGHVS and CDR2 FQNEAQ. The CDR3 covers 14 residues.

The J gene is TRBJ2-3, the V gene TRBV5-1; D is perhaps TRBD1 (6 bases). The CDR3 runs to 15 residues. The V gene's germline CDR1 is SGHRS and CDR2 YFSETQ. Trimming stripped 2 bases from V and 0 bases from J, with 10 bases between. This chain's CDR3 is CASSLGGISTDTQYF. The CDR3 DNA sequence: TGCGCCAGCAGCTTAGGGGGTATTAGCACAGATACGCAGTATTTT.

The rearrangement uses TRBV28 and TRBJ1-1, with D perhaps TRBD1 (6 bases). Germline V gene data show CDR1 as MDHEN and CDR2 as SYDVKM. V gave up 4 bases and J gave up 3 bases, with 6 bases separating them. The CDR3 has 12 residues. Written as DNA, the CDR3 is TGTGCCAGCAGTTCAGGGGACACTGAAGCTTTCTTT. Its translation is CASSSGDTEAFF.

The chain employs TRBV7-9 and TRBJ2-6; D not resolved. This CDR3 is built from 18 residues. Trimming took off 0 bases at V and 0 bases at J, with 12 bases between the two ends. Germline V lookup: CDR1 SEHNR, CDR2 FQNEAQ (reference sequence). This chain's CDR3 is CASSLANVGHSGANVLTF. Here the CDR3 DNA reads TGTGCCAGCAGCTTAGCTAATGTGGGCCACTCTGGGGCCAACGTCCTGACTTTC.

This sequence joins TRBV19 and TRBJ2-7, with 9 bases fitting TRBD2. Germline V gene sequence: CDR1 LNHDA, CDR2 SQIVND (reference sequence). V was pared by 3 bases and J by 7 bases, with 10 bases of the junction left unmatched. The CDR3 sequence is 15 residues long. Here the CDR3 DNA reads TGTGCCAGTAGTATCAAAGCAGCGGGAGGTAATGAGCAGTACTTC. Translated: CASSIKAAGGNEQYF.

The chain uses TRBV10-3 and TRBJ1-1; a weak D match, TRBD1 (5 bases). Germline CDR1 reads ENHRY; CDR2 reads SYGVKD. CDR3 size: 17 residues. The V end was cut by 3 bases, the J end by 1 base, with 18 bases between. The CDR3 region has the DNA TGTGCCATCAGTGATCGACAGACGGAAAGGGGGAACACTGAAGCTTTCTTT. It codes for CAISDRQTERGNTEAFF.

The chain combines TRBV28 with TRBJ2-2; 10 nucleotides match TRBD1. Germline loops: CDR1 MDHEN, CDR2 SYDVKM. J lost 2 bases, V lost 5 bases, and 5 bases had no gene match. The CDR3 sequence is 16 residues long. CDR3 sequence (DNA): TGTGCCAGCAGTCGCCTGACAGGGGGCAACACCGGGGAGCTGTTTTTT. Its translation is CASSRLTGGNTGELFF.